These T cell receptor beta chains were read from a single sample in a study of shared clonotypes between healthy human individuals. The protocol was immunoSEQ multiplex PCR, while the TCRdb copy is restricted to in-frame clones and leaves out a portion. The sample has about 1.9 million clones; around 95% are singletons. Source material: naive CD8+ T cells from PBMCs. The receptor set was obtained from a man aged 18 to 29 in good health. Some clones in this sample may be carry-over from other donors' samples. CDR3s include the opening cysteine and the closing phenylalanine or tryptophan. Each record gives: clone size, J gene, V gene, D gene, CDR3 protein, CDR3 DNA. The D gene is left open where the match is weak. Expanded clones get a size class; other rows say once, few or many, or leave the size out.

clone size: NA; J gene: TRBJ2-1; V gene: TRBV19; D gene: TRBD2; CDR3 protein: CASSRTSLYYNEQFF; CDR3 DNA: TGTGCCAGTAGTCGGACTAGCCTTTATTACAATGAGCAGTTCTTC
clone size: NA; J gene: TRBJ2-4; V gene: TRBV28; D gene: TRBD2; CDR3 protein: CASHPELAGDIQYF; CDR3 DNA: TGTGCCAGCCATCCCGAACTAGCGGGAGACATTCAGTACTTC
clone size: few; J gene: TRBJ2-7; V gene: TRBV19; D gene: TRBD1; CDR3 protein: CASSPRSGQPYEQYF; CDR3 DNA: TGTGCCAGTAGTCCCCGTTCGGGACAGCCTTACGAGCAGTACTTC
clone size: NA; J gene: TRBJ2-5; V gene: TRBV6-5; D gene: NA; CDR3 protein: CASSIRGEETQYF; CDR3 DNA: TGTGCCAGCAGCATCAGGGGAGAAGAGACCCAGTACTTC
clone size: NA; J gene: TRBJ1-1; V gene: TRBV19; D gene: NA; CDR3 protein: CASSRLGEKDTEAFF; CDR3 DNA: TGTGCCAGTAGTAGATTGGGGGAAAAGGACACTGAAGCTTTCTTT
clone size: NA; J gene: TRBJ2-2; V gene: TRBV16; D gene: TRBD2; CDR3 protein: CASSLGTSGSGTGELFF; CDR3 DNA: TGTGCCAGCAGCCTTGGGACTAGCGGGAGTGGAACCGGGGAGCTGTTTTTT
clone size: NA; J gene: TRBJ1-5; V gene: TRBV4-1; D gene: NA; CDR3 protein: CASSQAFSPGGVYSNQPQHF; CDR3 DNA: TGCGCCAGCAGCCAAGCATTCAGTCCGGGAGGGGTTTATAGCAATCAGCCCCAGCATTTT
clone size: NA; J gene: TRBJ2-1; V gene: TRBV27; D gene: TRBD2; CDR3 protein: CASSIRTSGDLYNEQFF; CDR3 DNA: TGTGCCAGCAGTATACGGACTAGCGGGGACCTCTACAATGAGCAGTTCTTC
clone size: NA; J gene: TRBJ2-7; V gene: TRBV19; D gene: NA; CDR3 protein: CASSQGGAYEQYF; CDR3 DNA: TGTGCCAGTAGTCAGGGGGGGGCCTACGAGCAGTACTTC
clone size: NA; J gene: TRBJ1-4; V gene: TRBV7-9; D gene: NA; CDR3 protein: CASSLESTNEKLFF; CDR3 DNA: TGTGCCAGCAGCTTAGAGTCAACTAATGAAAAACTGTTTTTT
clone size: NA; J gene: TRBJ2-7; V gene: TRBV19; D gene: NA; CDR3 protein: CASSGTYYEQYF; CDR3 DNA: TGTGCCAGTAGTGGGACATACTACGAGCAGTACTTC
clone size: NA; J gene: TRBJ1-1; V gene: TRBV25-1; D gene: NA; CDR3 protein: CASSEFEWDTEAFF; CDR3 DNA: TGTGCCAGCAGTGAGTTTGAATGGGACACTGAAGCTTTCTTT
clone size: once; J gene: TRBJ1-3; V gene: TRBV13; D gene: NA; CDR3 protein: CASSPTGSSGNTIYF; CDR3 DNA: TGTGCCAGCAGCCCCACCGGGAGCTCTGGAAACACCATATATTTT
clone size: NA; J gene: TRBJ2-1; V gene: TRBV25-1; D gene: NA; CDR3 protein: CASSVGGEQFF; CDR3 DNA: TGTGCCAGCAGTGTTGGCGGGGAGCAGTTCTTC
clone size: NA; J gene: TRBJ2-1; V gene: TRBV7-9; D gene: TRBD1; CDR3 protein: CASSLAQGAPYNEQFF; CDR3 DNA: TGTGCCAGCAGCTTAGCCCAGGGGGCCCCCTACAATGAGCAGTTCTTC